This TCR beta chain was recovered during a study of blood T cell repertoires in COVID-19. Across the whole study: Researchers got acute and convalescent COVID-19 samples from the United States, Italy and Spain. PBMCs, B-cell-depleted T cells, or T cells provided the cDNA or gDNA that made up the material.

Per the study methods: How many nucleated cells were present was estimated from reference gene primer amplification. Clones were sequenced by immunoSEQ multiplex PCR, and TCRdb holds only the in-frame ones, with some missing. The V and J calls and the clone size are those of that table, but D and trimming were determined from the DNA. The profile covers approximately 240,000 clones, with more than 65% appearing a single time and around 3.1% taken by the ten largest. The CDR3 sequence is 16 residues long. With V trimmed by 2 bases and J by 0 bases, 3 bases remained unmatched. Germline V CDR1 and CDR2: MNHEY, SVGAGI.

The chain has TRBV6-5 and TRBJ1-3; 8 bases map to TRBD1. The receptor was isolated from a woman aged 25 to 39 who had recovered from COVID-19. Sequencing was performed on peripheral blood. CDR3 region: CASSYGTGISGNTIYF. Written as DNA, the CDR3 is TGTGCCAGCAGTTACGGGACAGGCATCTCTGGAAACACCATATATTTT.